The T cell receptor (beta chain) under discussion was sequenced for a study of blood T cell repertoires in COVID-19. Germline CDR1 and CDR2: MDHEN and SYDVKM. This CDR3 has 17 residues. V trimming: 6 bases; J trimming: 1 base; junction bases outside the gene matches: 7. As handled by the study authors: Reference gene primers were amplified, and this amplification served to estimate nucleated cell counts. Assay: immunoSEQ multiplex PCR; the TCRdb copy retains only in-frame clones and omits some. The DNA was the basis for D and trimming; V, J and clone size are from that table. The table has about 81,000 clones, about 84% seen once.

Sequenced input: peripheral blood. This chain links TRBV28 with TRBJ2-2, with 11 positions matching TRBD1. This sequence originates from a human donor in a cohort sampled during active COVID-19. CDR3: CASRGWDRGKNTGELFF. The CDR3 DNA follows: TGTGCCAGCAGGGGCTGGGACAGGGGGAAGAACACCGGGGAGCTGTTTTTT.